This T cell receptor (beta chain) is drawn from a study of blood T cell repertoires in COVID-19. Study in general: Sources were T cells, B-cell-depleted T cells, or PBMCs; the material itself was cDNA or gDNA.

Per the original methods: Estimated nucleated cell counts came from reference gene primer amplification. Repertoires were generated with immunoSEQ multiplex PCR, while TCRdb's copy carries only in-frame clones and drops some. The V and J calls and clone size were taken over from that table, and D and trimming were inferred from the DNA. The table lists approximately 270,000 clones, about four fifths of them singletons. The sample was peripheral blood. The sequence came from an elderly man with acute or convalescent COVID-19.

CDR3 region: CASSRAGRTEAFF. The CDR3 nucleotides are TGTGCCAGCAGTCGGGCAGGGCGAACTGAAGCTTTCTTT. The chain links TRBV6-5 to TRBJ1-1, with D tentatively TRBD1 (5 bases). In germline, CDR1 is MNHEY, CDR2 SVGAGI. V shed 5 bases and J shed 5 bases, with 12 bases lying between them. The CDR3 consists of 13 residues.